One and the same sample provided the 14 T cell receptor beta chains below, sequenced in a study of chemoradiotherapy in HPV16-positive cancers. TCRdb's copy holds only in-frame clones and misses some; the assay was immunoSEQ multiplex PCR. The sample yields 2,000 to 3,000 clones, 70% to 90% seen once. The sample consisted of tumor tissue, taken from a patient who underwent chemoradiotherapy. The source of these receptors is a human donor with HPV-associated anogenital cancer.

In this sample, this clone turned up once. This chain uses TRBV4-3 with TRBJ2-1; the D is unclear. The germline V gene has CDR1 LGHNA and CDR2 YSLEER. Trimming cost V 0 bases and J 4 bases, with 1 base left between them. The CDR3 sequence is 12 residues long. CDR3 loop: CASSQEYNEQFF. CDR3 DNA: TGCGCCAGCAGCCAAGAGTACAATGAGCAGTTCTTC.

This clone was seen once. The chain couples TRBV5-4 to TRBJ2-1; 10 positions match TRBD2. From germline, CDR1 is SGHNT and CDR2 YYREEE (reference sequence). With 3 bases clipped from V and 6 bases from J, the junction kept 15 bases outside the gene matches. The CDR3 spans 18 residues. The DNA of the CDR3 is TGTGCCAGCAGCTCGCCGGGACTAGCGAATCGGGGGTCCAATGAGCAGTTCTTC. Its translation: CASSSPGLANRGSNEQFF.

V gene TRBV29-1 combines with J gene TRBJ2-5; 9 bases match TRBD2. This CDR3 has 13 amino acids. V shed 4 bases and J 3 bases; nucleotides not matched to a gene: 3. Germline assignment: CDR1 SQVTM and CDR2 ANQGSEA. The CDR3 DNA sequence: TGCAGCGTTGTGGCTAGCGGGAAAGAGACCCAGTACTTC. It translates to CSVVASGKETQYF.

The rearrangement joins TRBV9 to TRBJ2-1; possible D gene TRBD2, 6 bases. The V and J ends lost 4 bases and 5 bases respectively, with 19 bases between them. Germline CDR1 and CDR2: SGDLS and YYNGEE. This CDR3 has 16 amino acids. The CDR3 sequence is CASSTLSGALHNEQFF. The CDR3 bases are TGTGCCAGCAGCACCCTTAGCGGAGCCTTACACAATGAGCAGTTCTTC.

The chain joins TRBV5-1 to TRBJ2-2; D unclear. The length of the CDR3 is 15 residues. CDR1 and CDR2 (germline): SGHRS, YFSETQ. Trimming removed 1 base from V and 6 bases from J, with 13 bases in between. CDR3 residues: CASSLPVLVAGELFF. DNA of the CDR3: TGCGCCAGCAGCTTGCCAGTACTTGTTGCCGGGGAGCTGTTTTTT.

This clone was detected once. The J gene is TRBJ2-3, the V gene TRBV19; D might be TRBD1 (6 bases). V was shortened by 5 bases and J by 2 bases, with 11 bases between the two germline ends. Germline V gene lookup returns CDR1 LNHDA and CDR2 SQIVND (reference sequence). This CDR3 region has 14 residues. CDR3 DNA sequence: TGTGCCAGTAGTGGGACACAAGTCACAGATACGCAGTATTTT. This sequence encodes CASSGTQVTDTQYF.

The DNA for the CDR3 is TGTGCCAGTAGTATAGGGGGCTCTGGGGCCAACGTCCTGACTTTC. Translated, it gives CASSIGGSGANVLTF. V gene TRBV19 combines with J gene TRBJ2-6; D unclear. The CDR3 runs to 15 residues. The germline V gene encodes CDR1 LNHDA and CDR2 SQIVND (reference sequence). Trimming removed 1 base from V and 0 bases from J, with 4 bases in between.

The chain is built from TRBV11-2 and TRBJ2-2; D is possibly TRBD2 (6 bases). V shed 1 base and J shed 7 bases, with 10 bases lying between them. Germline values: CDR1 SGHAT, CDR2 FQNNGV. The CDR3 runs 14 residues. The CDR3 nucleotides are TGTGCCAGCAGCTTAGGAGGGACTCGCGGGGAGCTGTTTTTT. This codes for CASSLGGTRGELFF.

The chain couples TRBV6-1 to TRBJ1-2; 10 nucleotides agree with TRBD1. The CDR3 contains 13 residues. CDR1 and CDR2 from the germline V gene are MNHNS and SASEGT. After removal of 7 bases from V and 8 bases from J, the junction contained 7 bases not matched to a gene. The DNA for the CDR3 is TGTGCCAGCACCCCGACAGGGGGCGAAGGCTACACCTTC. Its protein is CASTPTGGEGYTF.

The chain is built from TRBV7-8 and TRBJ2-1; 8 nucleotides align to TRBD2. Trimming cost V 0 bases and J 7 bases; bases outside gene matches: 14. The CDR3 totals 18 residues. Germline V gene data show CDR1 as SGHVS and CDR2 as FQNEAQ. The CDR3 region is CASSLAVAAGEVVNEQFF. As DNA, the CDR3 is TGTGCCAGCAGCTTAGCGGTTGCAGCGGGAGAGGTGGTGAATGAGCAGTTCTTC.

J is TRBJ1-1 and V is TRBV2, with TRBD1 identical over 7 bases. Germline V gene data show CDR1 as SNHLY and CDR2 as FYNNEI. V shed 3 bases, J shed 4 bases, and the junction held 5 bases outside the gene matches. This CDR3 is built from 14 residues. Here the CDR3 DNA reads TGTGCCAGCAGTGACGAGGGGGCAAGCACTGAAGCTTTCTTT. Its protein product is CASSDEGASTEAFF. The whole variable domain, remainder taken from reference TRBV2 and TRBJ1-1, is EPEVTQTPSHQVTQMGQEVILRCVPISNHLYFYWYRQILGQKVEFLVSFYNNEISEKSEIFDDQFSVERPDGSNFTLKIRSTKLEDSAMYFCASSDEGASTEAFFGQGTRLTVV.

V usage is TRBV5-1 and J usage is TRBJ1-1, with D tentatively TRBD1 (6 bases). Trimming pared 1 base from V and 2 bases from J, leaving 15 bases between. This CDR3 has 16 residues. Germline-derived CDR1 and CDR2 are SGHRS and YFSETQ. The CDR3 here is CASSLWAGAANTEAFF. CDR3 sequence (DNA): TGCGCCAGCAGCTTGTGGGCAGGGGCCGCCAACACTGAAGCTTTCTTT.

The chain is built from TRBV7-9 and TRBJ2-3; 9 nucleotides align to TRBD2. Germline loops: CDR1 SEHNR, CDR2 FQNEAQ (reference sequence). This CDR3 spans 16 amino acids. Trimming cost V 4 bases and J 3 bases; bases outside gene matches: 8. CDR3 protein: CASSWPPLAGTDTQYF. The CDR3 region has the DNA TGTGCCAGCAGCTGGCCCCCTCTAGCGGGGACAGATACGCAGTATTTT.

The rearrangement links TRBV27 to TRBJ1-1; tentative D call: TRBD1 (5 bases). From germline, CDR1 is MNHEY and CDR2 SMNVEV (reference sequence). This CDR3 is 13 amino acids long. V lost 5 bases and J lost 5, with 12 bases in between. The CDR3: CASSLSQGTEAFF. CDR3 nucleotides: TGTGCCAGCAGTCTGTCGCAGGGTACTGAAGCTTTCTTT.